Listed below are T cell receptor beta chains from one sample, sequenced in a study of a mutant IDH1 vaccine in newly diagnosed glioma. TCRdb's copy holds only in-frame clones and misses some; the assay was immunoSEQ multiplex PCR. The repertoire holds over 25,000 clones, with approximately 86% as singletons. The sample was PBMCs, taken from a glioma patient treated with radiotherapy, temozolomide or both. These receptors all come from a woman between 35 and 50 years old with glioma. The CDR3 runs from the conserved cysteine through the conserved F or W. A D gene is named only where the DNA matches it firmly. Clone size, where shown, is once, few, many, or a class for clones that have expanded.

v_call: TRBV5-1; clone_size: .; j_call: TRBJ1-1; d_call: .; cdr3_aa: CASSKGLGGMEAFF; cdr3_nt: TGCGCCAGCAGCAAAGGACTGGGGGGGATGGAAGCTTTCTTT
v_call: TRBV5-6; clone_size: .; j_call: TRBJ1-1; d_call: TRBD1; cdr3_aa: CASSFGGTGDTEAFF; cdr3_nt: TGTGCCAGCAGCTTTGGGGGGACAGGGGACACTGAAGCTTTCTTT
v_call: TRBV6-5; clone_size: .; j_call: TRBJ2-7; d_call: .; cdr3_aa: CASNFKHRAYEQYF; cdr3_nt: TGTGCCAGCAATTTCAAGCACCGAGCCTACGAGCAGTACTTC
v_call: TRBV7-2; clone_size: .; j_call: TRBJ2-1; d_call: .; cdr3_aa: CASIPSRVASEQFF; cdr3_nt: TGTGCCAGCATCCCTAGCAGGGTCGCCAGTGAGCAGTTCTTC
v_call: TRBV20-1; clone_size: .; j_call: TRBJ2-4; d_call: .; cdr3_aa: CSAAIGNIQYF; cdr3_nt: TGCAGCGCTGCTATCGGAAACATTCAGTACTTC
v_call: TRBV14; clone_size: .; j_call: TRBJ2-4; d_call: TRBD1; cdr3_aa: CASSQGRGQGVSAKNIQYF; cdr3_nt: TGTGCCAGCAGCCAAGGTCGGGGACAGGGGGTGTCGGCCAAAAACATTCAGTACTTC
v_call: TRBV7-6; clone_size: once; j_call: TRBJ2-7; d_call: .; cdr3_aa: CASSLGGAVGEQYF; cdr3_nt: TGTGCCAGCAGCTTAGGGGGCGCGGTGGGCGAGCAGTACTTC
v_call: TRBV5-4; clone_size: .; j_call: TRBJ2-5; d_call: .; cdr3_aa: CASSPDLLEVKETQYF; cdr3_nt: TGTGCCAGCAGCCCGGACCTCCTGGAGGTCAAAGAGACCCAGTACTTC
v_call: TRBV5-8; clone_size: .; j_call: TRBJ2-7; d_call: TRBD2; cdr3_aa: CASSFTSGASYYEQYF; cdr3_nt: TGTGCCAGCAGTTTCACTAGCGGGGCGTCCTACTACGAGCAGTACTTC
v_call: TRBV5-1; clone_size: .; j_call: TRBJ1-2; d_call: TRBD1; cdr3_aa: CASSLGTGGGGYTF; cdr3_nt: TGCGCCAGCAGCTTGGGAACAGGGGGAGGCGGCTACACCTTC
v_call: TRBV5-4; clone_size: few; j_call: TRBJ2-1; d_call: .; cdr3_aa: CASSLPPINEQFF; cdr3_nt: TGTGCCAGCAGCCTCCCGCCGATCAATGAGCAGTTCTTC
v_call: TRBV6-6; clone_size: .; j_call: TRBJ2-1; d_call: .; cdr3_aa: CASSVRGDEQFF; cdr3_nt: TGTGCCAGCAGTGTCAGGGGCGATGAGCAGTTCTTC
v_call: TRBV18; clone_size: few; j_call: TRBJ1-6; d_call: TRBD1; cdr3_aa: CASSSLSGTGNSPLHF; cdr3_nt: TGTGCCAGCTCTTCCTTATCCGGGACAGGGAATTCACCCCTCCACTTT
v_call: TRBV7-2; clone_size: .; j_call: TRBJ2-2; d_call: .; cdr3_aa: CASSSNPGTGELFF; cdr3_nt: TGTGCCAGCAGTTCAAATCCGGGGACCGGGGAGCTGTTTTTT
v_call: TRBV5-4; clone_size: .; j_call: TRBJ1-3; d_call: .; cdr3_aa: CASSFDSGNTIYF; cdr3_nt: TGTGCCAGCAGCTTCGACTCTGGAAACACCATATATTTT
v_call: TRBV13; clone_size: .; j_call: TRBJ1-4; d_call: .; cdr3_aa: CASSLRERSEKLFF; cdr3_nt: TGTGCCAGCAGCTTAAGGGAACGAAGTGAAAAACTGTTTTTT
v_call: TRBV4-2; clone_size: .; j_call: TRBJ1-4; d_call: .; cdr3_aa: CATREGGAGEKLFF; cdr3_nt: TGTGCCACCCGAGAGGGGGGGGCTGGTGAAAAACTGTTTTTT
v_call: TRBV19; clone_size: .; j_call: TRBJ2-7; d_call: TRBD2; cdr3_aa: CASSTFERGASSYEQYF; cdr3_nt: TGTGCCAGTAGTACTTTCGAGCGGGGGGCCTCTTCCTACGAGCAGTACTTC
v_call: TRBV11-2; clone_size: .; j_call: TRBJ1-4; d_call: .; cdr3_aa: CASSLSQNEKLFF; cdr3_nt: TGTGCCAGCAGCTTAAGTCAAAATGAAAAACTGTTTTTT
v_call: TRBV6-5; clone_size: .; j_call: TRBJ2-2; d_call: .; cdr3_aa: CASSLWTVNTGELFF; cdr3_nt: TGTGCCAGCAGCCTGTGGACAGTAAACACCGGGGAGCTGTTTTTT
v_call: TRBV25-1; clone_size: .; j_call: TRBJ1-1; d_call: TRBD1; cdr3_aa: CASSATGALNTEAFF; cdr3_nt: TGTGCCAGCAGTGCGACAGGGGCCCTTAACACTGAAGCTTTCTTT
v_call: TRBV6-6; clone_size: .; j_call: TRBJ1-1; d_call: .; cdr3_aa: CASSHTDVAGTEAFF; cdr3_nt: TGTGCCAGCAGTCACACCGACGTTGCAGGGACTGAAGCTTTCTTT
v_call: TRBV30; clone_size: .; j_call: TRBJ2-5; d_call: .; cdr3_aa: CALNRPYQETQYF; cdr3_nt: TGTGCCCTTAACCGCCCGTACCAAGAGACCCAGTACTTC
v_call: TRBV6-1; clone_size: .; j_call: TRBJ2-7; d_call: .; cdr3_aa: CASSDMSGTYEQYF; cdr3_nt: TGTGCCAGCAGTGACATGAGTGGAACCTACGAGCAGTACTTC
v_call: TRBV29-1; clone_size: once; j_call: TRBJ1-2; d_call: .; cdr3_aa: CSVEGRGRGDYGYTF; cdr3_nt: TGCAGCGTTGAAGGTCGGGGACGCGGTGACTATGGCTACACCTTC
v_call: TRBV9; clone_size: .; j_call: TRBJ1-6; d_call: .; cdr3_aa: CASSVSALVSSSYNSPLHF; cdr3_nt: TGTGCCAGCAGCGTTTCCGCCCTGGTGTCGAGCTCCTATAATTCACCCCTCCACTTT
v_call: TRBV6-1; clone_size: .; j_call: TRBJ2-7; d_call: .; cdr3_aa: CASRGAGQGYF; cdr3_nt: TGTGCCAGCAGAGGCGCGGGGCAGGGTTACTTC
v_call: TRBV6-5; clone_size: .; j_call: TRBJ1-5; d_call: .; cdr3_aa: CASSPGRYNQPQHF; cdr3_nt: TGTGCCAGCAGTCCAGGACGGTACAATCAGCCCCAGCATTTT
v_call: TRBV5-1; clone_size: .; j_call: TRBJ2-2; d_call: TRBD2; cdr3_aa: CASIWLAGTITGELFF; cdr3_nt: TGCGCCAGCATCTGGCTAGCGGGAACCATCACCGGGGAGCTGTTTTTT
v_call: TRBV4-2; clone_size: .; j_call: TRBJ2-2; d_call: TRBD1; cdr3_aa: CASSQDSHRGSGELFF; cdr3_nt: TGTGCCAGCAGCCAAGATTCCCACAGGGGGTCCGGGGAGCTGTTTTTT
v_call: TRBV27; clone_size: once; j_call: TRBJ1-1; d_call: TRBD1; cdr3_aa: CASSQIRDSEAFF; cdr3_nt: TGTGCCAGCAGTCAGATTCGGGACAGTGAAGCTTTCTTT
v_call: TRBV4-1; clone_size: once; j_call: TRBJ2-3; d_call: TRBD2; cdr3_aa: CASSQDGAASGGYGVDTQYF; cdr3_nt: TGCGCCAGCAGCCAAGATGGGGCGGCTAGCGGGGGCTATGGCGTAGATACGCAGTATTTT
v_call: TRBV6-5; clone_size: .; j_call: TRBJ1-1; d_call: TRBD1; cdr3_aa: CASSYQQGAATEAFF; cdr3_nt: TGTGCCAGCAGTTACCAACAGGGGGCTGCCACTGAAGCTTTCTTT
v_call: TRBV7-2; clone_size: .; j_call: TRBJ2-7; d_call: .; cdr3_aa: CASRKTFSYEQYF; cdr3_nt: TGTGCCAGCAGAAAAACCTTCTCCTACGAGCAGTACTTC
v_call: TRBV5-8; clone_size: .; j_call: TRBJ2-7; d_call: .; cdr3_aa: CASSLGGYHYEQYF; cdr3_nt: TGTGCCAGCAGCTTGGGAGGGTACCACTACGAGCAGTACTTC
v_call: TRBV4-1; clone_size: .; j_call: TRBJ2-1; d_call: .; cdr3_aa: CASSHLLRSRSYNEQFF; cdr3_nt: TGCGCCAGCAGCCACCTCCTAAGGAGCCGCTCCTACAATGAGCAGTTCTTC
v_call: TRBV7-6; clone_size: .; j_call: TRBJ2-7; d_call: TRBD1; cdr3_aa: CASSFASGQGAGEQYF; cdr3_nt: TGTGCCAGCAGCTTCGCGTCAGGACAGGGGGCCGGGGAGCAGTACTTC
v_call: TRBV4-2; clone_size: .; j_call: TRBJ1-2; d_call: .; cdr3_aa: CASSKATVYGYTF; cdr3_nt: TGTGCCAGCAGCAAAGCAACAGTCTATGGCTACACCTTC
v_call: TRBV7-2; clone_size: .; j_call: TRBJ2-3; d_call: TRBD2; cdr3_aa: CASSFQLAGAGDTQYF; cdr3_nt: TGTGCCAGCAGCTTCCAACTAGCGGGGGCGGGAGATACGCAGTATTTT
v_call: TRBV28; clone_size: .; j_call: TRBJ1-5; d_call: TRBD1; cdr3_aa: CASGPGTAYSNQPQHF; cdr3_nt: TGTGCCAGCGGTCCCGGGACAGCGTATAGCAATCAGCCCCAGCATTTT
v_call: TRBV7-2; clone_size: .; j_call: TRBJ1-5; d_call: .; cdr3_aa: CASSSTGGQPQHF; cdr3_nt: TGTGCCAGCAGCTCTACCGGGGGTCAGCCCCAGCATTTT